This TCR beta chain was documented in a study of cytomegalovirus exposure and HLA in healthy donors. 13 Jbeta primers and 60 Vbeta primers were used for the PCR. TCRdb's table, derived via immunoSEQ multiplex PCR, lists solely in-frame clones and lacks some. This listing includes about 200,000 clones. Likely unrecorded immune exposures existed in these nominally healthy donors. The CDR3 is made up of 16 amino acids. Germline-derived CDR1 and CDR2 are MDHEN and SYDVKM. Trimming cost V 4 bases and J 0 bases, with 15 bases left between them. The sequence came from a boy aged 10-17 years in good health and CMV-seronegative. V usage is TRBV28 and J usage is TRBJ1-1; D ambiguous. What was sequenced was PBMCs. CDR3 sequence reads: CASSSSWVRMNTEAFF. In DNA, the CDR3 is TGTGCCAGCAGTTCTAGTTGGGTGAGAATGAACACTGAAGCTTTCTTT.